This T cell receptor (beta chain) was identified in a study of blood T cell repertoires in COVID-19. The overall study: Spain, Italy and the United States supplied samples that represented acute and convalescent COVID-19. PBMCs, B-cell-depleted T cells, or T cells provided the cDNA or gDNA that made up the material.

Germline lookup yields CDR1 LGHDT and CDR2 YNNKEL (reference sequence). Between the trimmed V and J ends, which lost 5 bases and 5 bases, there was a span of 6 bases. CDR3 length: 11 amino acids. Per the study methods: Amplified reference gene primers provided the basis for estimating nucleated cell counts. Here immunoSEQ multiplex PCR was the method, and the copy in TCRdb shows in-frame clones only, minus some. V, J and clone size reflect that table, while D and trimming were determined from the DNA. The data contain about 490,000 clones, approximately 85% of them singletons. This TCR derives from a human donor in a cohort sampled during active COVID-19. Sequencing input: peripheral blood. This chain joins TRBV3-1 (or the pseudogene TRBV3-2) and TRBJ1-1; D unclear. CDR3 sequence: CASSFRTEAFF. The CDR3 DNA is TGTGCCAGCAGCTTCAGAACTGAAGCTTTCTTT.